This T cell receptor (beta chain) appears in the sequencing data of a study of response to subunit inactivated influenza vaccine. This clonotype was counted at least ten times. Its antigen is not identified. CDR3 size: 14 residues. With 7 bases removed from V and 2 bases from J, the gap between germline ends came to 11 bases. Germline V gene lookup returns CDR1 MNHEY and CDR2 SMNVEV (reference sequence). MiXCR, run by TCRdb on the RT-PCR reads, gives a single entry per CDR3 protein. The table includes 700,000 to 800,000 distinct CDR3 sequences, about 18% detected once. Broader study findings: Few additional T cells are recruited per seasonal influenza vaccination, authors suggested.

This specimen consisted of PBMCs from blood, obtained more than 4 days after vaccination. The sequence came from a man in his fifties or sixties who received an inactivated influenza vaccine. The chain joins TRBV27 to TRBJ2-2, with D possibly TRBD2 on 5 matching bases. CDR3 sequence reads: CASKAAGNTGELFF. CDR3 bases: TGTGCCAGCAAAGCCGCGGGCAACACCGGGGAGCTGTTTTTT.